The rows below give T cell receptor beta chains drawn from one sample of a study of cytomegalovirus exposure and HLA in healthy donors. The data were produced by immunoSEQ multiplex PCR, yet TCRdb's version contains in-frame clones alone and is incomplete. Among about 140,000 clones listed, around 77% were seen once. Sequencing input: PBMCs. These receptors originate from a man in his late teens or twenties in good health and CMV-seronegative. The CDR3 runs from the conserved cysteine through the conserved F or W. The D gene is left open where the match is weak. Only some rows state a clone size, as once, few, many or a class for expanded clones.

j_call: TRBJ2-5
v_call: TRBV7-8
d_call: -
clone_size: -
cdr3_aa: CASSRETQYF
cdr3_nt: TGTGCCAGCAGCCGAGAGACCCAGTACTTC

j_call: TRBJ1-2
v_call: TRBV7-9
d_call: TRBD1
clone_size: -
cdr3_aa: CASSDRTGGEADF
cdr3_nt: TGTGCCAGCAGCGACCGGACAGGGGGCGAAGCGGACTTC

j_call: TRBJ2-2
v_call: TRBV18
d_call: TRBD1
clone_size: -
cdr3_aa: CASSPLGTANTGELFF
cdr3_nt: TGTGCCAGCTCACCACTCGGGACAGCGAACACCGGGGAGCTGTTTTTT

j_call: TRBJ2-7
v_call: TRBV7-8
d_call: TRBD1
clone_size: -
cdr3_aa: CASSPSTGEISYEQYF
cdr3_nt: TGTGCCAGCAGCCCATCGACAGGGGAAATCTCCTACGAGCAGTACTTC

j_call: TRBJ1-1
v_call: TRBV4-1
d_call: -
clone_size: -
cdr3_aa: CASSQVGGRNTEAFF
cdr3_nt: TGCGCCAGCAGCCAAGTTGGGGGGAGGAACACTGAAGCTTTCTTT

j_call: TRBJ1-2
v_call: TRBV29-1
d_call: TRBD1
clone_size: -
cdr3_aa: CSVSGTGSRSNYGYTF
cdr3_nt: TGCAGCGTTTCCGGGACAGGGAGTAGAAGCAACTATGGCTACACCTTC

j_call: TRBJ1-1
v_call: TRBV7-6
d_call: TRBD1
clone_size: -
cdr3_aa: CASSSGQGATEAFF
cdr3_nt: TGTGCCAGCAGCTCCGGACAGGGGGCCACTGAAGCTTTCTTT

j_call: TRBJ1-1
v_call: TRBV11-2
d_call: -
clone_size: -
cdr3_aa: CASSFSARQAFF
cdr3_nt: TGTGCCAGCAGCTTTTCCGCCCGCCAGGCTTTCTTT

j_call: TRBJ1-1
v_call: TRBV5-1
d_call: TRBD1
clone_size: -
cdr3_aa: CASSLTGGEAFF
cdr3_nt: TGCGCCAGCAGCTTAACAGGGGGCGAAGCTTTCTTT

j_call: TRBJ1-2
v_call: TRBV5-1
d_call: TRBD1
clone_size: once
cdr3_aa: CASSPSGTGGLGGYTF
cdr3_nt: TGCGCCAGCAGCCCTTCGGGGACAGGGGGCTTAGGGGGCTACACCTTC

j_call: TRBJ2-7
v_call: TRBV27
d_call: -
clone_size: -
cdr3_aa: CASSLGGARIYEQYF
cdr3_nt: TGTGCCAGCAGTTTGGGGGGGGCGCGAATCTACGAGCAGTACTTC

j_call: TRBJ1-2
v_call: TRBV5-1
d_call: TRBD1
clone_size: few
cdr3_aa: CASSLRQGPSGGYTF
cdr3_nt: TGCGCCAGCAGCTTGCGACAGGGCCCCTCGGGTGGCTACACCTTC

j_call: TRBJ2-7
v_call: TRBV10-2
d_call: TRBD2
clone_size: -
cdr3_aa: CASSPSAGPYGEQYF
cdr3_nt: TGCGCCAGCAGTCCGTCAGCGGGGCCCTACGGGGAGCAGTACTTC

j_call: TRBJ1-2
v_call: TRBV25-1
d_call: -
clone_size: -
cdr3_aa: CASSFQGYNYGYTF
cdr3_nt: TGTGCCAGCAGTTTCCAGGGATATAACTATGGCTACACCTTC

j_call: TRBJ2-2
v_call: TRBV9
d_call: TRBD2
clone_size: -
cdr3_aa: CASSVEREVTGELFF
cdr3_nt: TGTGCCAGCAGCGTGGAGCGGGAGGTAACCGGGGAGCTGTTTTTT

j_call: TRBJ2-1
v_call: TRBV19
d_call: -
clone_size: -
cdr3_aa: CASSLLSVRGGNEQFF
cdr3_nt: TGTGCCAGTAGTCTCCTCTCGGTGCGGGGAGGAAATGAGCAGTTCTTC

j_call: TRBJ2-7
v_call: TRBV7-2
d_call: -
clone_size: -
cdr3_aa: CASSLGSRGPYEQYF
cdr3_nt: TGTGCCAGCAGCTTAGGCTCTAGGGGTCCCTACGAGCAGTACTTC

j_call: TRBJ1-2
v_call: TRBV28
d_call: TRBD1
clone_size: -
cdr3_aa: CASSFFGRTGLYGYTF
cdr3_nt: TGTGCCAGCAGTTTCTTCGGTCGGACAGGCTTGTATGGCTACACCTTC

j_call: TRBJ1-4
v_call: TRBV30
d_call: -
clone_size: -
cdr3_aa: CAWSVQGEKLFF
cdr3_nt: TGTGCCTGGAGTGTCCAGGGGGAAAAACTGTTTTTT

j_call: TRBJ2-5
v_call: TRBV20-1
d_call: -
clone_size: few
cdr3_aa: CSAKQETQYF
cdr3_nt: TGCAGTGCTAAACAGGAGACCCAGTACTTC

j_call: TRBJ1-1
v_call: TRBV7-2
d_call: TRBD1
clone_size: -
cdr3_aa: CASSRDRGVAEAFF
cdr3_nt: TGTGCCAGCAGCAGAGACAGGGGAGTCGCTGAAGCTTTCTTT

j_call: TRBJ1-1
v_call: TRBV7-8
d_call: TRBD1
clone_size: -
cdr3_aa: CASSLARRGPTEAFF
cdr3_nt: TGTGCCAGCAGCTTAGCGAGGAGGGGGCCCACTGAAGCTTTCTTT

j_call: TRBJ1-1
v_call: TRBV7-9
d_call: -
clone_size: -
cdr3_aa: CASSLEGGHTEAFF
cdr3_nt: TGTGCCAGCAGCTTAGAAGGGGGTCACACTGAAGCTTTCTTT

j_call: TRBJ1-2
v_call: TRBV11-2
d_call: -
clone_size: -
cdr3_aa: CASSFSDSYGYTF
cdr3_nt: TGTGCCAGCAGCTTTTCCGACAGCTATGGCTACACCTTC

j_call: TRBJ2-1
v_call: TRBV14
d_call: -
clone_size: -
cdr3_aa: CASSLGSPEQFF
cdr3_nt: TGTGCCAGCAGCCTTGGGAGCCCCGAGCAGTTCTTC

j_call: TRBJ2-1
v_call: TRBV27
d_call: -
clone_size: -
cdr3_aa: CASTRGRGRRDEQFF
cdr3_nt: TGTGCCAGCACTCGAGGGAGAGGTCGGCGCGATGAGCAGTTCTTC

j_call: TRBJ2-2
v_call: TRBV7-2
d_call: TRBD1
clone_size: -
cdr3_aa: CASSFTGAGGELFF
cdr3_nt: TGTGCCAGCAGCTTCACAGGGGCAGGGGGGGAGCTGTTTTTT

j_call: TRBJ1-5
v_call: TRBV18
d_call: -
clone_size: -
cdr3_aa: CASSPASNQPQHF
cdr3_nt: TGTGCCAGCTCACCTGCGAGCAATCAGCCCCAGCATTTT

j_call: TRBJ1-1
v_call: TRBV5-1
d_call: -
clone_size: -
cdr3_aa: CASSLALNTEAFF
cdr3_nt: TGCGCCAGCAGCTTGGCCTTGAACACTGAAGCTTTCTTT

j_call: TRBJ1-1
v_call: TRBV12-5
d_call: -
clone_size: few
cdr3_aa: CASGLDTGTRGF
cdr3_nt: TGTGCTAGTGGTTTGGACACGGGGACACGTGGCTTT

j_call: TRBJ1-1
v_call: TRBV18
d_call: -
clone_size: -
cdr3_aa: CASSPGPNTEAFF
cdr3_nt: TGTGCCAGCTCACCAGGGCCGAACACTGAAGCTTTCTTT

j_call: TRBJ1-2
v_call: TRBV7-8
d_call: -
clone_size: -
cdr3_aa: CASSLVGVGLPTF
cdr3_nt: TGTGCCAGCAGCTTAGTTGGGGTGGGACTCCCCACCTTC

j_call: TRBJ1-1
v_call: TRBV10-3
d_call: TRBD1
clone_size: -
cdr3_aa: CAISEVRGQGVSPNTEAFF
cdr3_nt: TGTGCCATCAGTGAAGTCCGGGGCCAGGGGGTGAGTCCGAACACTGAAGCTTTCTTT

j_call: TRBJ2-5
v_call: TRBV18
d_call: TRBD1
clone_size: -
cdr3_aa: CASSPTGGQETQYF
cdr3_nt: TGTGCCAGCTCCCCAACAGGGGGCCAAGAGACCCAGTACTTC

j_call: TRBJ1-6
v_call: TRBV5-1
d_call: -
clone_size: -
cdr3_aa: CASSLGGRSGVSGRSYNSPLHF
cdr3_nt: TGCGCCAGCAGCTTGGGGGGCAGGTCCGGTGTATCGGGCCGCTCCTATAATTCACCCCTCCACTTT

j_call: TRBJ1-1
v_call: TRBV5-1
d_call: -
clone_size: few
cdr3_aa: CASSFGQNTEAFF
cdr3_nt: TGCGCCAGCAGCTTCGGACAGAACACTGAAGCTTTCTTT